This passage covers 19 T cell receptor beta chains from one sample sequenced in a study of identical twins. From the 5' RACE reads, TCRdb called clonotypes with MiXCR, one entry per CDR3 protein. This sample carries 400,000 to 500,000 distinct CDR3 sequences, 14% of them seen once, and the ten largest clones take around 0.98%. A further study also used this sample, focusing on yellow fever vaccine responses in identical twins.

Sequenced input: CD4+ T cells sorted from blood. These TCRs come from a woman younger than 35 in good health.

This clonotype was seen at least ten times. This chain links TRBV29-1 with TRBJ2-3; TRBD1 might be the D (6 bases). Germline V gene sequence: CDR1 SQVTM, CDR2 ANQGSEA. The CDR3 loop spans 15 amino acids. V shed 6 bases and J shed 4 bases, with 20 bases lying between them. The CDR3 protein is CSVARTFKGADTQYF. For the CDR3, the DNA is TGCAGCGTCGCAAGGACCTTTAAGGGGGCAGATACGCAGTATTTT.

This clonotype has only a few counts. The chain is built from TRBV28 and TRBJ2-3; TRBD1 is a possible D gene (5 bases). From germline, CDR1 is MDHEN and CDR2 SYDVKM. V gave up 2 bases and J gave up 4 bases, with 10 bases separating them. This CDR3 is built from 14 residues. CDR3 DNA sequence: TGTGCCAGCAGTTTACGGTCAGGGCCAGATACGCAGTATTTT. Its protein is CASSLRSGPDTQYF. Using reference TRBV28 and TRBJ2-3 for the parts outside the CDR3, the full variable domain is DVKVTQSSRYLVKRTGEKVFLECVQDMDHENMFWYRQDPGLGLRLIYFSYDVKMKEKGDIPEGYSVSREKKERFSLILESASTNQTSMYLCASSLRSGPDTQYFGPGTRLTVL.

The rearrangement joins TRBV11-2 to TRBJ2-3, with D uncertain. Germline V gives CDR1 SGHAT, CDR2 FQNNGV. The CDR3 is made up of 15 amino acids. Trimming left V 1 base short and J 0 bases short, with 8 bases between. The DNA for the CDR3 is TGTGCCAGCAGCTTAGTCCAATCTAGCACAGATACGCAGTATTTT. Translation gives CASSLVQSSTDTQYF.

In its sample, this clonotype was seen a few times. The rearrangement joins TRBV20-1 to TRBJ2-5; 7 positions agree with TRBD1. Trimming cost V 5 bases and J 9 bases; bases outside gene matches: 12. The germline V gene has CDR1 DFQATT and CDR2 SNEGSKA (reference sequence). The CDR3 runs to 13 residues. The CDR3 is CSARRGGEAAQYF. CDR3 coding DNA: TGCAGTGCTCGTAGAGGGGGCGAGGCGGCCCAGTACTTC.

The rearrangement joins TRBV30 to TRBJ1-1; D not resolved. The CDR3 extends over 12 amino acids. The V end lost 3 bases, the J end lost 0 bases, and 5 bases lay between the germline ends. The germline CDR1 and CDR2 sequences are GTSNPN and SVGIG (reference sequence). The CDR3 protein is CAWREMNTEAFF. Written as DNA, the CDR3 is TGTGCCTGGAGGGAAATGAACACTGAAGCTTTCTTT.

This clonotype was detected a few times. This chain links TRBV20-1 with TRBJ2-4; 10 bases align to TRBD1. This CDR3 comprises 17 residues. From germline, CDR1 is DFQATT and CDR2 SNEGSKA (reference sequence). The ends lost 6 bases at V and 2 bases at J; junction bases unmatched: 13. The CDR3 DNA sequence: TGCAGTGCGCAGAGACTAGGGACAGGGGAAACCAAAAACATTCAGTACTTC. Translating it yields CSAQRLGTGETKNIQYF.

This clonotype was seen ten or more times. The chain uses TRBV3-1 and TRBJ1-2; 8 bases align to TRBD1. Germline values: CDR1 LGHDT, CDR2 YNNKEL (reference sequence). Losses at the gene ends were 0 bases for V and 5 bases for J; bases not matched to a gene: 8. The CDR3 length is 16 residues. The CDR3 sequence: CASSQDPTGVGYGYTF. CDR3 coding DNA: TGTGCCAGCAGCCAAGATCCGACAGGGGTAGGGTATGGCTACACCTTC.

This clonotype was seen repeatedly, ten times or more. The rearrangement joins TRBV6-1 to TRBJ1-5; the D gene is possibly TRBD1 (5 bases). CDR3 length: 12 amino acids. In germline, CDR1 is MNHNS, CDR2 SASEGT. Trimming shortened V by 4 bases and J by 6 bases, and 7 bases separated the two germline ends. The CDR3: CASSVGGQPQHF. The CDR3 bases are TGTGCCAGCAGTGTTGGGGGTCAGCCCCAGCATTTT.

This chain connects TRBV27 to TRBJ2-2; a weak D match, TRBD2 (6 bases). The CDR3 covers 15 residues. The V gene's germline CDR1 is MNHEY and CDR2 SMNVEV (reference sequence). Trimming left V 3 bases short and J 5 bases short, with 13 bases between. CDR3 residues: CASSFEPGGTGELFF. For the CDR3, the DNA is TGTGCCAGCAGTTTTGAGCCTGGAGGGACCGGGGAGCTGTTTTTT.

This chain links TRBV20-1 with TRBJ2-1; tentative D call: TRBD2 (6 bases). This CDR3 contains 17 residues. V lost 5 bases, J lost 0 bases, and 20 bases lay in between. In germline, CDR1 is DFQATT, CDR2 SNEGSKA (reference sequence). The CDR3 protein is CSAGGVWGESSYNEQFF. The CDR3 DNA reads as TGCAGTGCTGGAGGGGTCTGGGGGGAGAGCTCCTACAATGAGCAGTTCTTC.

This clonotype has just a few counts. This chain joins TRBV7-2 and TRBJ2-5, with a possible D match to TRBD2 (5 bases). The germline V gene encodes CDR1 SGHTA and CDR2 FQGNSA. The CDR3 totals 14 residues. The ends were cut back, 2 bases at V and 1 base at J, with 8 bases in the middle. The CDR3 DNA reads TGTGCCAGCAGCTTAATCCGGGGCCAAGAGACCCAGTACTTC. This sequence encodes CASSLIRGQETQYF.

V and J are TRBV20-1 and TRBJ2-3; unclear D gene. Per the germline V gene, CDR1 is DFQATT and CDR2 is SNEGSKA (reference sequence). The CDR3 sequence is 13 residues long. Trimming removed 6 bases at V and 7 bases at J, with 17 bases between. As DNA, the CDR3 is TGCAGTGCACCGGTGCCCGTTGTAAATACGCAGTATTTT. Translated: CSAPVPVVNTQYF.

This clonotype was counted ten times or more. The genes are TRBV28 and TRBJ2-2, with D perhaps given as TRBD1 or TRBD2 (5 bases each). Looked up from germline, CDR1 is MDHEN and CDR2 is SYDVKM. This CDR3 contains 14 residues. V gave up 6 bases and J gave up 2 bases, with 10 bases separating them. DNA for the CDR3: TGTGCCAGCAGATCGAGGGGTAACACCGGGGAGCTGTTTTTT. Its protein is CASRSRGNTGELFF. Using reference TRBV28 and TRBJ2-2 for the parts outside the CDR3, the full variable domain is DVKVTQSSRYLVKRTGEKVFLECVQDMDHENMFWYRQDPGLGLRLIYFSYDVKMKEKGDIPEGYSVSREKKERFSLILESASTNQTSMYLCASRSRGNTGELFFGEGSRLTVL.

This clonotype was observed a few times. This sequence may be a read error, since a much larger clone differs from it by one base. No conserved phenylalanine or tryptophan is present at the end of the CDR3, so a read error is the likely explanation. CDR3 in amino acids: CASTSRPNYGYTY. The CDR3 nucleotides read TGTGCCAGCACCTCCAGGCCCAACTATGGCTACACCTAC. The chain is built from TRBV12-3 or TRBV12-4 and TRBJ1-2, with unresolved D. This CDR3 contains 13 residues. Trimming took 7 bases from V and 2 from J, leaving 11 bases between them.

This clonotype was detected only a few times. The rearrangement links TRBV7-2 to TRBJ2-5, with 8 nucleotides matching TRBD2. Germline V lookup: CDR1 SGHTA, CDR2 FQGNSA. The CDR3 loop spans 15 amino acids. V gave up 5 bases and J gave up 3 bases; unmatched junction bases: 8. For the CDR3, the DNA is TGTGCCAGCAGCAACGGGAGGGGCCCCAAAGAGACCCAGTACTTC. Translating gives CASSNGRGPKETQYF.

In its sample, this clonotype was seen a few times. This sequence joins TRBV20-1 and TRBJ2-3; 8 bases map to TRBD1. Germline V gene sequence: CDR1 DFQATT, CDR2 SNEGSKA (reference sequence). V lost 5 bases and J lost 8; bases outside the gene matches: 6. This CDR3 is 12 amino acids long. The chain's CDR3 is CSAPDRAGTQYF. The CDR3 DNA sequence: TGCAGTGCTCCGGACAGGGCGGGTACGCAGTATTTT.

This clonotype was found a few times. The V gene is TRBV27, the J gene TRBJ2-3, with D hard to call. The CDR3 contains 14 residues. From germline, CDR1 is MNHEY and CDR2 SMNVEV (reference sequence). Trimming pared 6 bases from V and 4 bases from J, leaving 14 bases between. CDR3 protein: CASRAVFPADTQYF. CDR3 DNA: TGTGCCAGCAGAGCCGTCTTTCCCGCAGATACGCAGTATTTT.

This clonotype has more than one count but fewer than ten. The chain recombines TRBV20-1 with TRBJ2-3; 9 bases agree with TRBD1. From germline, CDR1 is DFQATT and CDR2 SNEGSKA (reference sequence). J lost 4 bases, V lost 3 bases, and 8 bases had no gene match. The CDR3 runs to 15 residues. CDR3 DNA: TGCAGTGCTAGGTTCGGACAGGGGATTTCAGATACGCAGTATTTT. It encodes CSARFGQGISDTQYF.

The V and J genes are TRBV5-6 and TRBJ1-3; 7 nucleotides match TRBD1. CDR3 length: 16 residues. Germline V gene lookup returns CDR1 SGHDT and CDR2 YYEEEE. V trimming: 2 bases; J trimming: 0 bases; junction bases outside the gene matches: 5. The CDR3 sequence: CASSFPRGVSGNTIYF. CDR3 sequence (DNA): TGTGCCAGCAGCTTCCCCAGGGGGGTCTCTGGAAACACCATATATTTT. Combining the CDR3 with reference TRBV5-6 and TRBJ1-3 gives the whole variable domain DAGVTQSPTHLIKTRGQQVTLRCSPKSGHDTVSWYQQALGQGPQFIFQYYEEEERQRGNFPDRFSGHQFPNYSSELNVNALLLGDSALYLCASSFPRGVSGNTIYFGEGSWLTVV.